A single count supports the clone carrying this T cell receptor (beta chain). Clones were sequenced by immunoSEQ multiplex PCR, and TCRdb holds only the in-frame ones, with some missing. The sample has under 450,000 clones; about 93% are singletons. The CDR3 spans 16 residues. V lost 0 bases to trimming and J lost 8 bases, with 17 bases between them. Germline CDR1 and CDR2: SGDLS and YYNGEE. The data belong to a study of control samples from healthy donors and cancer patients. The rearrangement uses TRBV9 and TRBJ1-4, with D hard to call. The receptor was derived from a man aged 35 to 55 with head and neck cancer. The sequenced material came from PBMCs. As DNA, the CDR3 is TGTGCCAGCAGCGTAGGTAGCGGCCATCCGGGAGAAAAACTGTTTTTT. This sequence encodes CASSVGSGHPGEKLFF.